This entry lists 6 T cell receptor beta chains sequenced from one sample in a study of blood T cell repertoires in COVID-19 (dated by TCRdb to 2018 to 2021). The protocol used for the library was the immunoSEQ multiplex PCR assay. Imported from immuneACCESS, the table was reduced by TCRdb to in-frame sequences with V and J called. These copies leave out some clones; in studies compared against another copy, an unresolved V gene accounts for under half, and the cause of the remainder is not known. Within this sample are about 280,000 clones, with 87% of them counted one time only. 2% to 2.5% of the sample rests with the top ten. The sequencing sample was made of peripheral blood. All receptors come from a woman aged 50 to 60 who had recovered from COVID-19.

With respect to this clone: The same CDR3 arises from other DNA sequences in this sample as well. The chain is built from TRBV6-5 and TRBJ1-1, with D maybe TRBD1 (5 bases). CDR1 is MNHEY, CDR2 SVGAGI, per germline. V was shortened by 6 bases and J by 1 base, with 9 bases between the two germline ends. This CDR3 has 13 residues. The CDR3 here is CASRPQGNTEAFF. As DNA, the CDR3 is TGTGCCAGCAGACCCCAGGGGAACACTGAAGCTTTCTTT.

The chain links TRBV6-5 to TRBJ1-2, with 10 bases matching TRBD1. The junction had 4 bases not matched to a gene; V was cut back by 0 bases and J by 6 bases. The CDR3 is 15 amino acids. The germline V gene has CDR1 MNHEY and CDR2 SVGAGI. The CDR3 region is CASSYSDGTGDGYTF. The CDR3 DNA reads as TGTGCCAGCAGTTACTCGGACGGGACAGGGGATGGCTACACCTTC.

The chain combines TRBV7-3 with TRBJ1-2; D is unresolved. Germline CDR1 SGHTA, CDR2 FQGTGA. Trimming cost V 4 bases and J 4 bases, with 10 bases left between them. This CDR3 spans 13 amino acids. The CDR3 sequence is CASSYPGTYGYTF. The CDR3, as DNA: TGTGCCAGCAGCTATCCGGGTACCTATGGCTACACCTTC.

The rearrangement joins TRBV12-3 or TRBV12-4 to TRBJ2-6; D unresolved. Trimming cost V 4 bases and J 9 bases, with 10 bases left between them. The CDR3 loop spans 13 amino acids. The DNA for the CDR3 is TGTGCCAGCAGTTCGGAGCACCGCAACGTCCTGACTTTC. It encodes CASSSEHRNVLTF.

The chain carries TRBV29-1 and TRBJ1-2; D is possibly TRBD1 (6 bases). The germline gives CDR1 SQVTM, CDR2 ANQGSEA. The ends were cut back, 7 bases at V and 4 bases at J, with 16 bases in the middle. This CDR3 spans 13 amino acids. CDR3 in DNA: TGCAGCGCTAATACAGGGTCCAGCTATGGCTACACCTTC. This encodes CSANTGSSYGYTF.

This sequence joins TRBV5-1 and TRBJ1-4, with 7 bases identical to TRBD1. The V gene end was trimmed by 2 bases and the J gene end by 2 bases; junction bases not matched to a gene: 3. The germline V gene has CDR1 SGHRS and CDR2 YFSETQ. The CDR3 extends over 15 amino acids. In nucleotides, the CDR3 is TGCGCCAGCAGCTTCAGGGGGGCGACTAATGAAAAACTGTTTTTT. Its protein is CASSFRGATNEKLFF.